This is a list of T cell receptor beta chains from one sample in a study of blood T cell repertoires in COVID-19. Clones were sequenced by immunoSEQ multiplex PCR, and TCRdb holds only the in-frame ones, with some missing. The sample consists of about 89,000 clones, over 75% of them appearing once. The sequencing sample was made of peripheral blood. The receptor source for this set is a woman older than 75 with acute or convalescent COVID-19. The CDR3 runs from the conserved cysteine through the conserved F or W. The order of the fields is D gene, V gene, clone size, CDR3 protein. A D gene is named only where the DNA matches it firmly. Clone size, where shown, is once, few, many, or a class for clones that have expanded.

TRBD1 | TRBV2 | - | CASHGQGLDNQPQHF
TRBD1 | TRBV18 | - | CASSQTGPGTVDSGNTIYF
- | TRBV5-5 | - | CASSLAAGGASGNTIYF
- | TRBV4-3 | - | CASSQKVRGGELFF
- | TRBV2 | few | CASSEASTPGNTIYF
- | TRBV30 | - | CAWSVGLLRATEAFF
TRBD1 | TRBV19 | - | CASSPGQGSPLHF
- | TRBV28 | - | CASSFGRGATTGELFF
TRBD1 | TRBV7-2 | - | CASSSDRANTGELFF
- | TRBV18 | - | CASSPSQGTVDEAFF
- | TRBV5-1 | - | CASSLGQPSGNTIYF
TRBD1 | TRBV29-1 | - | CSVGAGGKGEQYF
TRBD1 | TRBV11-3 | - | CASSPGTGTMNTEAFF
- | TRBV7-8 | - | CASSLVGGGNTEAFF
TRBD2 | TRBV20-1 | - | CSASPRFRTSRETQYF
- | TRBV12-3/TRBV12-4 | once | CASRRGGSEKLFF
TRBD1 | TRBV6-1 | - | CASSEGDSSNQPQHF
TRBD1 | TRBV7-2 | - | CASSLTGGVGGYTF
TRBD2 | TRBV18 | - | CASSPPTASGVDTQYF
TRBD1 | TRBV2 | - | CASSPFSGQSEKLFF
- | TRBV3-1/TRBV3-2 | - | CASSHPRGQNTGELFF
TRBD1 | TRBV27 | - | CASSLLGTGNEKLFF